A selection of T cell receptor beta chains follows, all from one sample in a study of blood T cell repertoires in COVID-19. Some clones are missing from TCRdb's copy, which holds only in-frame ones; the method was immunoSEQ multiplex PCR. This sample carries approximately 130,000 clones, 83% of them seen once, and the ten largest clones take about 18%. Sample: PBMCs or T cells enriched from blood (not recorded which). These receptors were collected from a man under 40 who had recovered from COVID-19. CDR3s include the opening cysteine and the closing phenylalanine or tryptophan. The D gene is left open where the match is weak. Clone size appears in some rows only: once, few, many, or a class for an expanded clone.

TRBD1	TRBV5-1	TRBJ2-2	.	TGCGCCAGCACTGCTCGGACAGGGCAATCTGGGGAGCTGTTTTTT	CASTARTGQSGELFF
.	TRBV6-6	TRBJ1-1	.	TGTGCCAGCAGCCGTGAGTTGAACACTGAAGCTTTCTTT	CASSRELNTEAFF
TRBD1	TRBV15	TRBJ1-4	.	TGTGCCACCAGCTCTCCGGGACAGGGCGAAAAACTGTTTTTT	CATSSPGQGEKLFF
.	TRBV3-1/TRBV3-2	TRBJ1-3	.	TGTGCCAGCAGCCAAGATCGAAGGGGGACTGGAAACACCATATATTTT	CASSQDRRGTGNTIYF
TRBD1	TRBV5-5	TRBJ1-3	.	TGTGCCAGCAGCTTGCCCGGGACAGGGTATGGAAACACCATATATTTT	CASSLPGTGYGNTIYF
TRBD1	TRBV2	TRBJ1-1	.	TGTGCCAGCAGGACGACAGGGCTGAACACTGAAGCTTTCTTT	CASRTTGLNTEAFF
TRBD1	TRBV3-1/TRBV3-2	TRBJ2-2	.	TGTGCCAGCAGCCAGGCGGGACAGGCGAACACCGGGGAGCTGTTTTTT	CASSQAGQANTGELFF
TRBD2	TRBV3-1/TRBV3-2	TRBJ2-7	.	TGTGCCAGCAGCCGGGGACTAGCGGGAGGTAACTACGAGCAGTACTTC	CASSRGLAGGNYEQYF
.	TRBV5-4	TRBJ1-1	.	TGTGCCAGCAGCTCTCGGGACACTCCGATGAACACTGAAGCTTTCTTT	CASSSRDTPMNTEAFF
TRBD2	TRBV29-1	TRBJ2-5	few	TGCAGCGTCCACCCTAGCGGAGCAGAGACCCAGTACTTC	CSVHPSGAETQYF
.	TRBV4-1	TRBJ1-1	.	TGCGCCAGCAGCCAACTCAGGAACACTGAAGCTTTCTTT	CASSQLRNTEAFF
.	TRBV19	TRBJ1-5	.	TGTGCCAGTAGTCCTAAGCGGGGAAGCAATCAGCCCCAGCATTTT	CASSPKRGSNQPQHF
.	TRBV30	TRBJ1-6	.	TGTGCCTGGATTTCACCCGGAGGGTATTCACCCCTCCACTTT	CAWISPGGYSPLHF
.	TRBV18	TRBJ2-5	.	TGTGCCAGCTCACCGGACACTCGCGAGACCCAGTACTTC	CASSPDTRETQYF
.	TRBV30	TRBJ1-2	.	TGTGCCTGGATCGCACAAAACTATGGCTACACCTTC	CAWIAQNYGYTF
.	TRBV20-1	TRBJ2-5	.	TGCAGTGCTAGTAGATGGGGGCAGGAGACCCAGTACTTC	CSASRWGQETQYF
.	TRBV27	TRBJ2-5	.	TGTGCCAGCAGTTTATCGGGCAGGGCGAGAGAGACCCAGTACTTC	CASSLSGRARETQYF
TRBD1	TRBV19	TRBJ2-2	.	TGTGCCAGTAGTACCAACCGGGACAGGGACACCGGGGAGCTGTTTTTT	CASSTNRDRDTGELFF
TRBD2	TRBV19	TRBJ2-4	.	TGTGCCACCTCAAAGACTAGCGGGGGGCCGATGAGTTACTTC	CATSKTSGGPMSYF
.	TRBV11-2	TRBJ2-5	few	TGTGCCAGCAGCTTTGGCAGCCAAGAGACCCAGTACTTC	CASSFGSQETQYF
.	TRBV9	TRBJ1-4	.	TGTGCCAGCAGCAGGCAGCTCGAGGGAGGGGAAAAACTGTTTTTT	CASSRQLEGGEKLFF
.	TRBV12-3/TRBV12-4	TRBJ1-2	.	TGTGCCAGCACCGGACAGACTAACTATGGCTACACCTTC	CASTGQTNYGYTF
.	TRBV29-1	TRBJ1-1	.	TGCAGCGGATTACAGGTATCTGAAGCTTTCTTT	CSGLQVSEAFF
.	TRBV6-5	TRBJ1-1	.	TGTGCCAGCAGTTACTCTACCGAGAGAACCGGAGCTTTCTTT	CASSYSTERTGAFF
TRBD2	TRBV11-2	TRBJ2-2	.	TGTGCCAGCAGCTTAGAACTAGCGGGACCCCTGAACACCGGGGAGCTGTTTTTT	CASSLELAGPLNTGELFF